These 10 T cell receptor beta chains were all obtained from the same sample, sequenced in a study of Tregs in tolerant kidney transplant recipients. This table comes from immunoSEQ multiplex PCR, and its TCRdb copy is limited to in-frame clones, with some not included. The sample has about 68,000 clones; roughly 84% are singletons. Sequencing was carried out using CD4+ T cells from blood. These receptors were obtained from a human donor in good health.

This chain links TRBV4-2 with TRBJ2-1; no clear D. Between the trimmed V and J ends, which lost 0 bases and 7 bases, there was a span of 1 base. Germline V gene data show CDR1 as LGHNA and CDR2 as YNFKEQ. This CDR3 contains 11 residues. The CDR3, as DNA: TGTGCCAGCAGCCAAGATAATGAGCAGTTCTTC. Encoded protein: CASSQDNEQFF.

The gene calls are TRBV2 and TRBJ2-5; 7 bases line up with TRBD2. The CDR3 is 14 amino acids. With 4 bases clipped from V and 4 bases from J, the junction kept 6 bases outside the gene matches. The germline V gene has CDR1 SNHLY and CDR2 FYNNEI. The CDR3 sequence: CASSGGGRGETQYF. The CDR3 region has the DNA TGTGCCAGCAGTGGGGGAGGGAGAGGAGAGACCCAGTACTTC.

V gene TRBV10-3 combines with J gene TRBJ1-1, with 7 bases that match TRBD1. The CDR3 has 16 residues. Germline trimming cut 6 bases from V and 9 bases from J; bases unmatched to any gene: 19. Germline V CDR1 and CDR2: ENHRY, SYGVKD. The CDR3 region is CAIRYGQAGDLAKAFF. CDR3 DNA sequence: TGTGCCATCAGATATGGACAGGCCGGGGATTTGGCGAAAGCTTTCTTT.

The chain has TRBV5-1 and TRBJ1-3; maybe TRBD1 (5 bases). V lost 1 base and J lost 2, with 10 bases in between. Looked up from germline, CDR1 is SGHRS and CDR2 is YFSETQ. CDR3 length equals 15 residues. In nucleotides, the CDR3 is TGCGCCAGCAGCTTGTTGGGGGGTGCTGGAAACACCATATATTTT. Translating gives CASSLLGGAGNTIYF.

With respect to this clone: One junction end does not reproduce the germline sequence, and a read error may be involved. CDR3 residues: CASSPVGCPF. The CDR3 coding sequence is TGTGCCAGCAGCCCAGTGGGGTGCCCTTTT. The J gene is TRBJ1-4, the V gene TRBV7-3; no clear D. CDR1 and CDR2 (germline): SGHTA, FQGTGA. The CDR3 consists of 10 residues.

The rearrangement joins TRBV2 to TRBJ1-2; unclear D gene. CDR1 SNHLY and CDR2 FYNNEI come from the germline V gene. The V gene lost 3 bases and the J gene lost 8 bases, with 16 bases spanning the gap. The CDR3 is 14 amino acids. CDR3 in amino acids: CASSDQRQVGGYTF. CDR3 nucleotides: TGTGCCAGCAGTGATCAGAGGCAGGTTGGAGGCTACACCTTC.

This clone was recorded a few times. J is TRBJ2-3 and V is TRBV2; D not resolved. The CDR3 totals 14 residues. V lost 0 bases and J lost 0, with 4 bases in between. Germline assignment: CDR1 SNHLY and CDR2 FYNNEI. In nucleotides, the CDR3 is TGTGCCAGCAGTGAAGCGGCTAGCACAGATACGCAGTATTTT. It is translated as CASSEAASTDTQYF.

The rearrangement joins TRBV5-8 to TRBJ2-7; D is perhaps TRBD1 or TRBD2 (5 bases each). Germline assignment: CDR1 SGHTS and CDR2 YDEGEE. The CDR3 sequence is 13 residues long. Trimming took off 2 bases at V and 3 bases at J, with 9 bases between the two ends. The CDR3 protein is CASSFQGVYEQYF. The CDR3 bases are TGTGCCAGCAGCTTTCAGGGAGTCTACGAGCAGTACTTC.

The CDR3 is CASTGQSYEQYF. The DNA for the CDR3 is TGTGCCAGCACCGGACAGTCCTACGAGCAGTACTTC. The V and J genes are TRBV2 and TRBJ2-7; D perhaps matches TRBD1 (6 bases). The CDR3 totals 12 residues. V was cut by 7 bases and J by 1 base, with 8 bases left in between. The germline V gene has CDR1 SNHLY and CDR2 FYNNEI.

The CDR3 protein is CASSFWQGGEKLFF. CDR3 nucleotide sequence: TGTGCCAGCAGTTTCTGGCAGGGTGGTGAAAAACTGTTTTTT. The chain uses TRBV28 and TRBJ1-4; weak D call: TRBD1 (5 bases). This CDR3 is built from 14 residues. Germline CDR1 is MDHEN and CDR2 is SYDVKM. Trimming removed 3 bases from V and 7 bases from J, with 12 bases in between. Based on the CDR3 plus reference TRBV28 and TRBJ1-4, the full variable domain is DVKVTQSSRYLVKRTGEKVFLECVQDMDHENMFWYRQDPGLGLRLIYFSYDVKMKEKGDIPEGYSVSREKKERFSLILESASTNQTSMYLCASSFWQGGEKLFFGSGTQLSVL.